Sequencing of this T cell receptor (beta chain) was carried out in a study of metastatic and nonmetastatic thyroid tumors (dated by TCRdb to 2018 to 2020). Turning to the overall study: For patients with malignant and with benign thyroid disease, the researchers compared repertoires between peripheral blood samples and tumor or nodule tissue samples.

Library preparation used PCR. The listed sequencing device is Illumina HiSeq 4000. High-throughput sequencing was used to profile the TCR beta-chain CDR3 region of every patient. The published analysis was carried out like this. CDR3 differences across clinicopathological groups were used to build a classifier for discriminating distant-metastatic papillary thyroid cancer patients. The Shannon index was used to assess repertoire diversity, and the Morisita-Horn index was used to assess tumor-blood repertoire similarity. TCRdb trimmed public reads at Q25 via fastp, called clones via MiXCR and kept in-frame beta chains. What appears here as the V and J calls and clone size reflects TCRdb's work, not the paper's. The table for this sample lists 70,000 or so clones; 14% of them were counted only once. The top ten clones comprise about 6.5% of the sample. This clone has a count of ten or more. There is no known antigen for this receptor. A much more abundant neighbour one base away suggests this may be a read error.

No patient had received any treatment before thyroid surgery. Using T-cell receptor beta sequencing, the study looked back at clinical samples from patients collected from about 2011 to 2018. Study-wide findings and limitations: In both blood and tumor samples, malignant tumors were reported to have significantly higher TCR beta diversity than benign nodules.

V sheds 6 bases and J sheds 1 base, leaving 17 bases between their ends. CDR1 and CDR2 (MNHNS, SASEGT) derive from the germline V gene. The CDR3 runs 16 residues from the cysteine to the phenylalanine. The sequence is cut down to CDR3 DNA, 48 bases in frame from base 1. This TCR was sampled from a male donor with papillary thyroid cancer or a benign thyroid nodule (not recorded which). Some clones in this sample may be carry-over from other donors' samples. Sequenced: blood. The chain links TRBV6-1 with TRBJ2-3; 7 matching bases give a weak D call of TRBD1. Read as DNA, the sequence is TGTGCCAGCAGCCTTAGACAGGGCGGGGGCACAGATACGCAGTATTTT. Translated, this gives CASSLRQGGGTDTQYF.